This TCR beta chain was recovered during a study of vaccination effects on CD4 cells after COVID-19. With respect to this clone: Its specificity is not known.

V lost 9 bases and J lost 1; bases outside the gene matches: 14. The CDR3 contains 17 residues. CDR1 and CDR2 (germline): SGHTA, FQGTGA. Pools of viral peptides were used by the ViraFEST assay to expand antigen-specific CD4+ T cells ahead of sequencing. Isolating CD4+ T cells followed approximately ten days of culture. Previously uninfected by SARS-CoV-2, the vaccine recipients also showed negative nucleocapsid antibodies. Each well held approximately 2.2 million PBMC cultured with 8.5 to 10 ug/ml peptides and around 11 IU/ml IL-2. TCRdb's copy holds only in-frame clones and misses some; the assay was immunoSEQ multiplex PCR. The sample has about 79,000 clones; roughly 72% are singletons.

The V and J genes are TRBV7-3 and TRBJ2-2, with 7 bases identical to TRBD1. This TCR came from a human donor who received a COVID-19 vaccine. The sample in question was CD4+ T cells from PBMCs cultured with HCoV-229E spike peptides, obtained before COVID-19 vaccination. The chain's CDR3 is CARSGQWIFENTGELFF. CDR3 sequence (DNA): TGTGCCAGATCGGGACAGTGGATCTTTGAGAACACCGGGGAGCTGTTTTTT.